Listed below are T cell receptor beta chains from one sample, sequenced in a study of Ad26.COV2.S vaccination and SARS-CoV-2 variants. Produced via immunoSEQ multiplex PCR; TCRdb's table is partial and in-frame only. The sample includes some 320,000 clones, 86% seen only once; the top ten take 1.9%. The specimen was peripheral blood, collected in a trial of Ad26.COV2.S vaccine versus placebo. The receptors derive from a person between 18 and 65 years old who received the Ad26.COV2.S COVID-19 vaccine or a placebo. The CDR3 runs from the conserved cysteine through the conserved F or W. Fields, in order: CDR3 DNA, CDR3 protein, clone size, V gene, J gene, D gene. A D gene is named only where the DNA matches it firmly. Not all rows give a size; the values are once, few, many and, for expanded clones, a class.

CDR3 DNA: TGTGCCAGCAGTTCCAGACACCGGGGCACTGAAGCTTTCTTT
CDR3 protein: CASSSRHRGTEAFF
clone size: -
V gene: TRBV6-2/TRBV6-3
J gene: TRBJ1-1
D gene: -

CDR3 DNA: TGTGCCAGCAGAACGGACAGGGGCGGGGGCTACACCTTC
CDR3 protein: CASRTDRGGGYTF
clone size: -
V gene: TRBV6-5
J gene: TRBJ1-2
D gene: TRBD1

CDR3 DNA: TGTGCCTGTATACCTGGGAACACTGAAGCTTTCTTT
CDR3 protein: CACIPGNTEAFF
clone size: -
V gene: TRBV30
J gene: TRBJ1-1
D gene: -

CDR3 DNA: TGTGCCAGCAGCCCAAGGGGTACCGAGCAGTACTTC
CDR3 protein: CASSPRGTEQYF
clone size: -
V gene: TRBV3-1/TRBV3-2
J gene: TRBJ2-7
D gene: -

CDR3 DNA: TGTGCCAGCAGCTTAGATGGACAGAGGAGAAGGACTGAAGCTTTCTTT
CDR3 protein: CASSLDGQRRRTEAFF
clone size: -
V gene: TRBV11-2
J gene: TRBJ1-1
D gene: -

CDR3 DNA: TGTGCCAGTAGTCCCCAGGGTAGAGGCCCCGGGGAGCTGTTTTTT
CDR3 protein: CASSPQGRGPGELFF
clone size: -
V gene: TRBV19
J gene: TRBJ2-2
D gene: -

CDR3 DNA: TGTGCCAGCTCACCAAACCTACAGGGGAGTGAGGGCTACACCTTC
CDR3 protein: CASSPNLQGSEGYTF
clone size: once
V gene: TRBV18
J gene: TRBJ1-2
D gene: TRBD1

CDR3 DNA: TGTGCCAGCAGCTTGGATCAGGGCTCAGATACGCAGTATTTT
CDR3 protein: CASSLDQGSDTQYF
clone size: -
V gene: TRBV5-4
J gene: TRBJ2-3
D gene: -

CDR3 DNA: TGTGCCAGCAGCCTGGACTATTTAGGCCACGAGCAGTACTTC
CDR3 protein: CASSLDYLGHEQYF
clone size: -
V gene: TRBV6-2/TRBV6-3
J gene: TRBJ2-7
D gene: -

CDR3 DNA: TGTGCCAGCAGTTTAACCCCATACTACGAGCAGTACTTC
CDR3 protein: CASSLTPYYEQYF
clone size: -
V gene: TRBV27
J gene: TRBJ2-7
D gene: -

CDR3 DNA: TGTGCCAGCTCACTCTCCCGGGACAGGGCTAACTATGGCTACACCTTC
CDR3 protein: CASSLSRDRANYGYTF
clone size: -
V gene: TRBV18
J gene: TRBJ1-2
D gene: TRBD1

CDR3 DNA: TGCAGCGTTGATCGAGGTTTGAGGGATGAAGCTTTCTTT
CDR3 protein: CSVDRGLRDEAFF
clone size: -
V gene: TRBV29-1
J gene: TRBJ1-1
D gene: -

CDR3 DNA: TGTGCCAGCAGCTTAGTCGCGAGGGGCACTGAAGCTTTCTTT
CDR3 protein: CASSLVARGTEAFF
clone size: -
V gene: TRBV7-2
J gene: TRBJ1-1
D gene: -

CDR3 DNA: TGTGCCAGCAGCTTTCCGGGGGGCTCTCATCATGAGCAGTTCTTC
CDR3 protein: CASSFPGGSHHEQFF
clone size: -
V gene: TRBV7-2
J gene: TRBJ2-1
D gene: -

CDR3 DNA: TGTGCCAGCAGCTTGGAGGGAGTCACAGATACGCAGTATTTT
CDR3 protein: CASSLEGVTDTQYF
clone size: once
V gene: TRBV5-4
J gene: TRBJ2-3
D gene: -

CDR3 DNA: TGTGCCATAAGGGGTGGTAACTATGGCTACACCTTC
CDR3 protein: CAIRGGNYGYTF
clone size: -
V gene: TRBV6-5
J gene: TRBJ1-2
D gene: -

CDR3 DNA: TGTGCCAGCAGCTTAGCCGGCCGGAGAAACACTGAAGCTTTCTTT
CDR3 protein: CASSLAGRRNTEAFF
clone size: -
V gene: TRBV7-2
J gene: TRBJ1-1
D gene: -

CDR3 DNA: TGTGCCAGCAGTTACCGAGCGGGGAACACAGATACGCAGTATTTT
CDR3 protein: CASSYRAGNTDTQYF
clone size: -
V gene: TRBV6-2/TRBV6-3
J gene: TRBJ2-3
D gene: TRBD2

CDR3 DNA: TGCGCCAGCAGCCCCCACGGGGGGGTGGGCTCCTACGAGCAGTACTTC
CDR3 protein: CASSPHGGVGSYEQYF
clone size: once
V gene: TRBV4-1
J gene: TRBJ2-7
D gene: TRBD2

CDR3 DNA: TGTGCGGGCGAGGGGGACCGTAACTATGGCTACACCTTC
CDR3 protein: CAGEGDRNYGYTF
clone size: -
V gene: TRBV30
J gene: TRBJ1-2
D gene: -

CDR3 DNA: TGTGCCAGCTCTCCTGTGAGGGGGATTAACTATGGCTACACCTTC
CDR3 protein: CASSPVRGINYGYTF
clone size: -
V gene: TRBV18
J gene: TRBJ1-2
D gene: -

CDR3 DNA: TGCGCCAGCAGCTTGTTTGCGGGGGGCTCTGGAAACACCATATATTTT
CDR3 protein: CASSLFAGGSGNTIYF
clone size: -
V gene: TRBV5-1
J gene: TRBJ1-3
D gene: -

CDR3 DNA: TGTGCCAGCAGCGTAGATTCGAAGGGGATTAACTACGAGCAGTACTTC
CDR3 protein: CASSVDSKGINYEQYF
clone size: -
V gene: TRBV9
J gene: TRBJ2-7
D gene: -

CDR3 DNA: TGTGCCAGCAGTTACTCATGGGGGCCCTACGAGCAGTACTTC
CDR3 protein: CASSYSWGPYEQYF
clone size: -
V gene: TRBV6-5
J gene: TRBJ2-7
D gene: -

CDR3 DNA: TGTGCCAGCAGCTTAGGGACAGGAAGCACAGATACGCAGTATTTT
CDR3 protein: CASSLGTGSTDTQYF
clone size: -
V gene: TRBV13
J gene: TRBJ2-3
D gene: -

CDR3 DNA: TGCGCCAGCAGCTTGGAAGACACGTTTGGGTTTCTGAATCCAGAGCAGAACACCGGGGAGCTGTTTTTT
CDR3 protein: CASSLEDTFGFLNPEQNTGELFF
clone size: few
V gene: TRBV5-1
J gene: TRBJ2-2
D gene: -

CDR3 DNA: TGTGCCAGCAGTCGCCAAGGACAGTATAATTCACCCCTCCACTTT
CDR3 protein: CASSRQGQYNSPLHF
clone size: few
V gene: TRBV6-5
J gene: TRBJ1-6
D gene: -

CDR3 DNA: TGTGCCAGCAGCCAGGGGGCAAACTATGGCTACACCTTC
CDR3 protein: CASSQGANYGYTF
clone size: -
V gene: TRBV6-6
J gene: TRBJ1-2
D gene: TRBD1

CDR3 DNA: TGCGCCAGCAGCCAAGATCGGTGGGGGGAGAACACCGGGGAGCTGTTTTTT
CDR3 protein: CASSQDRWGENTGELFF
clone size: -
V gene: TRBV4-1
J gene: TRBJ2-2
D gene: -

CDR3 DNA: TGTGCCAGCAGCCAAACCGCCTCTGGAAACACCATATATTTT
CDR3 protein: CASSQTASGNTIYF
clone size: -
V gene: TRBV3-1/TRBV3-2
J gene: TRBJ1-3
D gene: -

CDR3 DNA: TGCGCCAGCAGCCCCAGGGATGGCACCCGAAATGGCTACACCTTC
CDR3 protein: CASSPRDGTRNGYTF
clone size: few
V gene: TRBV5-1
J gene: TRBJ1-2
D gene: -

CDR3 DNA: TGTGCCAGCAGGGGACTGGGACAGCAGACTAGCGGGGTTCGGGATGAGCAGTTCTTC
CDR3 protein: CASRGLGQQTSGVRDEQFF
clone size: -
V gene: TRBV14
J gene: TRBJ2-1
D gene: TRBD2

CDR3 DNA: TGTGCCAGCAGTTACTCTAGGGCCGGGGGCGGCGAGCAGTACTTC
CDR3 protein: CASSYSRAGGGEQYF
clone size: -
V gene: TRBV6-5
J gene: TRBJ2-7
D gene: -

CDR3 DNA: TGTGCCAGTAGTACCAGAGGGCAGGGGTATGGCTACACCTTC
CDR3 protein: CASSTRGQGYGYTF
clone size: -
V gene: TRBV19
J gene: TRBJ1-2
D gene: -

CDR3 DNA: TGTGCCAGCAGCAAGACAGGGAACGGAAACACTGAAGCTTTCTTT
CDR3 protein: CASSKTGNGNTEAFF
clone size: -
V gene: TRBV11-2
J gene: TRBJ1-1
D gene: TRBD1

CDR3 DNA: TGCGCCAGCAGCTTGATGGGACAGGGAGTTGGCTACACCTTC
CDR3 protein: CASSLMGQGVGYTF
clone size: few
V gene: TRBV5-1
J gene: TRBJ1-2
D gene: TRBD1

CDR3 DNA: TGTGCCAGCAGCCAAATGCTAATCGGGACAGATACGCAGTATTTT
CDR3 protein: CASSQMLIGTDTQYF
clone size: -
V gene: TRBV3-1/TRBV3-2
J gene: TRBJ2-3
D gene: -

CDR3 DNA: TGTGCCAGCAGCTTACGGCCTAGCGGGGGGCCTGGTACGCAGTATTTT
CDR3 protein: CASSLRPSGGPGTQYF
clone size: -
V gene: TRBV5-6
J gene: TRBJ2-3
D gene: TRBD2

CDR3 DNA: TGTGCCAGCAGCTTGCCCGGGACAGAACATGAAAAACTGTTTTTT
CDR3 protein: CASSLPGTEHEKLFF
clone size: -
V gene: TRBV5-5
J gene: TRBJ1-4
D gene: TRBD1

CDR3 DNA: TGTGCCAGCAGCTTGGCCATGGACGGTAATAGCAATCAGCCCCAGCATTTT
CDR3 protein: CASSLAMDGNSNQPQHF
clone size: -
V gene: TRBV5-6
J gene: TRBJ1-5
D gene: -

CDR3 DNA: TGTGCCACCTCCAGCCCCACTGAAGCTTTCTTT
CDR3 protein: CATSSPTEAFF
clone size: -
V gene: TRBV25-1
J gene: TRBJ1-1
D gene: -

CDR3 DNA: TGTGCCAGCAGCCTAACGGGACAGCTAAATGAAAAACTGTTTTTT
CDR3 protein: CASSLTGQLNEKLFF
clone size: -
V gene: TRBV7-6
J gene: TRBJ1-4
D gene: TRBD1

CDR3 DNA: TGTGCCAGCAGTCGACAGGGGGGGAACACTGAAGCTTTCTTT
CDR3 protein: CASSRQGGNTEAFF
clone size: few
V gene: TRBV6-5
J gene: TRBJ1-1
D gene: TRBD1